This TCR beta chain was identified in a study of cytomegalovirus exposure and HLA in healthy donors (dated by TCRdb to about 2017). Regarding the complete study: According to a later analysis, one platform produced both the 120 validation repertoires and the roughly 640 repertoires of the first cohort. The study combined high-throughput TCR immunosequencing, statistical association of individual TCRs with disease status, and machine learning to predict cytomegalovirus infection status. The study aimed to test whether signatures of past pathogen exposure could be identified by cataloging public T cell receptors. A separate validation cohort of 100 to 150 different subjects was used in addition to the approximately 610-subject first cohort.

With regard to this clone: Its antigen is unknown. Within one base of it there is no much larger clone, and no base qualities were kept.

General study outcomes and caveats: The validation cohort had no HLA typing available for a later analysis, so co-occurrence within that cohort was assessed over all 110 or so repertoires. Of the cluster scores, approximately 94% were above 0 in a later analysis, which found that TCRs clustered in the first cohort also tended to co-occur in the roughly 130 validation repertoires. The authors suggested that the approach could potentially be extended to other disease states and immunological phenotypes. Most TCR sequences were seen in very few donors, while some public TCRs were found in many individuals. The study gave a list of over 150 TCR beta chains associated with cytomegalovirus. A few of the identified cytomegalovirus-associated TCR beta chains were confirmed in vitro to be specific for cytomegalovirus antigens. In both the original and validation cohorts, the classifier was reported to diagnose cytomegalovirus status with high specificity and sensitivity.

The CDR3, from cysteine to phenylalanine, totals 18 residues. The kept DNA is CDR3 alone, 54 bases in frame from the first base. CDR1 SGHRS and CDR2 YFSETQ were looked up in the germline V gene. Trimming takes 0 bases off V and 3 bases off J; junction bases not matched to a gene: 5. The donors belonged to the validation cohort of about 130 subjects, which was separate from the approximately 700-subject first cohort. The library was made by the immunoSEQ multiplex PCR assay. The paper's processing steps were these. To diagnose cytomegalovirus status from the catalog of TCR beta chain sequences, a statistical classification framework was built. Held by TCRdb, this immuneACCESS table contains in-frame sequences only and omits some clones. Under half of the omission traces to an unresolved V gene where checked; the cause of the rest is unknown. V and J calls and clone size follow that table, whereas D and trimming were derived from the DNA. Recorded for this sample are 200,000 to 250,000 clones; roughly 87% of them occurred a single time. Together, the top ten hold more than 1.5% of the sample.

The receptor chain draws on TRBV5-1 and TRBJ2-1, with 14 junctional bases fitting TRBD2. The specimen was PBMCs. The clonotype comes from a woman aged 18-29 years in good health and CMV-seropositive. DNA sequence: TGCGCCAGCAGCTTGGCGGGACTAGCGGGGGAAAGCTACAATGAGCAGTTCTTC. The translation is CASSLAGLAGESYNEQFF.